Sequencing of this T cell receptor (beta chain) was carried out in a study of metastatic and nonmetastatic thyroid tumors. Each patient came to thyroid surgery without any prior treatment (of any kind). Per the original methods: The authors used CDR3 differences across clinicopathological groups to build a distant-metastasis classifier for papillary thyroid cancer. Using MiXCR, TCRdb reanalyzed the PCR reads. For this entry, the V and J calls and clone size follow TCRdb and not the study's own pipeline. The sample consists of 6,500 to 8,500 clones, just under 30% of them appearing once. Findings and caveats of the study: The reported finding was significantly higher TCR beta diversity in malignant thyroid tumors relative to benign nodules, in blood and tumor.

This clone was detected a few times. As yet, its antigen is unknown. The germline V gene encodes CDR1 MDHEN and CDR2 SYDVKM. The CDR3 has 15 amino acids. Germline trimming cut 5 bases from V and 3 bases from J; bases unmatched to any gene: 9. Source material: tumor tissue. The TCR originated in a female donor with papillary thyroid cancer or a benign thyroid nodule (not recorded which). Some clones in this sample may be carry-over from other donors' samples. V gene TRBV28 combines with J gene TRBJ2-7, with 8 bases lining up with TRBD1. The CDR3 here is CASSLYRDRHYEQYF. The CDR3 DNA sequence: TGTGCCAGCAGTCTCTACCGGGACAGGCACTACGAGCAGTACTTC.